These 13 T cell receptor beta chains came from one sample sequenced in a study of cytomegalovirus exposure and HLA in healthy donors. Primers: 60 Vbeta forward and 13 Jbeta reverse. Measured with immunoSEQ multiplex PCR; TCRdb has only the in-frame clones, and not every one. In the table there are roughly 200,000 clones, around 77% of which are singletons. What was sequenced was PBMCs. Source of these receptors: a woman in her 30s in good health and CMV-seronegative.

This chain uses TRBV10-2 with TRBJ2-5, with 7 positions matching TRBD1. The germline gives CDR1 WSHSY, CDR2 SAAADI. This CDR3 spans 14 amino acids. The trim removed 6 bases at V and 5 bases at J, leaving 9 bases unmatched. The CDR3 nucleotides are TGCGCCAGCAGAAATAGACAGGGTAGTGAGACCCAGTACTTC. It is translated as CASRNRQGSETQYF.

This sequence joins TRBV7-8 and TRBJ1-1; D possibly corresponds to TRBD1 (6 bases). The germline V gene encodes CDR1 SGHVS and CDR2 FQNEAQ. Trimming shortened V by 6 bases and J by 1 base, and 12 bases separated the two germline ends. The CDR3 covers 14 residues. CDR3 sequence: CASRVGHSNTEAFF. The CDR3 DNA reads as TGTGCCAGCAGGGTGGGACACTCGAACACTGAAGCTTTCTTT.

In nucleotides, the CDR3 is TGTGCCAGCAGTGAACTAGCGGGAGGGGTAAGCGAGCAGTACTTC. This encodes CASSELAGGVSEQYF. The chain joins TRBV6-1 to TRBJ2-7; TRBD2 matches 12 bases. The CDR3 has 15 amino acids. CDR1 and CDR2 from the germline V gene are MNHNS and SASEGT. Trimming cost V 2 bases and J 6 bases; bases outside gene matches: 5.

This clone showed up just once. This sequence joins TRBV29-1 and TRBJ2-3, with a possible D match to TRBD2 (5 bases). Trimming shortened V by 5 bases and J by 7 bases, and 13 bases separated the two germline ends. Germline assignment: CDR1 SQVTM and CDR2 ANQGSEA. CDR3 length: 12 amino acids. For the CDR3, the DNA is TGCAGCGTTCGAGGGCCGGGATATACGCAGTATTTT. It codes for CSVRGPGYTQYF.

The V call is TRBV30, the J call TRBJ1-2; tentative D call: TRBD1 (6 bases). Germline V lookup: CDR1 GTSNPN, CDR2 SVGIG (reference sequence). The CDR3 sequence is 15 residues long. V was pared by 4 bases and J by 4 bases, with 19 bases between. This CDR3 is CAWMEVNRVAYGYTF. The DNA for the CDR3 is TGTGCCTGGATGGAGGTTAACAGGGTGGCCTATGGCTACACCTTC.

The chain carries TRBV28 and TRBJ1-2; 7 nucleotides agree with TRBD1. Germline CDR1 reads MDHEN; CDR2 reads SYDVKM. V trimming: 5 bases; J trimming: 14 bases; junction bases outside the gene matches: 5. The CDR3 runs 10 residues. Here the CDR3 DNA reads TGTGCCAGCAGTGCGGACAGGTCTACCTTC. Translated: CASSADRSTF.

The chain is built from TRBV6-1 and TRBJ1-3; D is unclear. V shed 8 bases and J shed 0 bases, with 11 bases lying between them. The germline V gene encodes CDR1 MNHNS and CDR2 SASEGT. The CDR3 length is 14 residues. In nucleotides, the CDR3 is TGTGCCAGCCAGCGGGAATACTCTGGAAACACCATATATTTT. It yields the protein CASQREYSGNTIYF.

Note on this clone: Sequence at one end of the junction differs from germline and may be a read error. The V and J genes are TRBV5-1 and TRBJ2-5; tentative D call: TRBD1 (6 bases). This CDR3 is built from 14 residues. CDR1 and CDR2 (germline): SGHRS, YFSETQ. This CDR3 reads CASSLENREEAQYF. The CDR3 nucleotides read TGCGCCAGCAGCTTAGAGAACAGGGAAGAGGCCCAGTACTTC.

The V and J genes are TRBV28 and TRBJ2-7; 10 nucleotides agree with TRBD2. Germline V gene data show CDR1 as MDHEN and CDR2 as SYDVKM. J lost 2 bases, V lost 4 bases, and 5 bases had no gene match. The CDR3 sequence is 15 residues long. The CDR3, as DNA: TGTGCCAGCAGTTCGCTAGCGGGAGACACCTACGAGCAGTACTTC. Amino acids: CASSSLAGDTYEQYF.

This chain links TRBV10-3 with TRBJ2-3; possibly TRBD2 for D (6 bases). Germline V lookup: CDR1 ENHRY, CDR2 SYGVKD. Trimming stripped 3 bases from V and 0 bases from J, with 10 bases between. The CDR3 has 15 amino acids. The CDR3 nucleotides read TGTGCCATCAGTGACCGGGGGTCAAGCACAGATACGCAGTATTTT. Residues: CAISDRGSSTDTQYF.

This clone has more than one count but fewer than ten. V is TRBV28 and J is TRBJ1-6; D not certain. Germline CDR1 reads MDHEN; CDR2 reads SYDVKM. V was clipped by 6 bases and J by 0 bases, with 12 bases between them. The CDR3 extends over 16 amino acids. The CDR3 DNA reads TGTGCCAGCAGCCCCGCCGGTAGCTCCTATAATTCACCCCTCCACTTT. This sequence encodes CASSPAGSSYNSPLHF.

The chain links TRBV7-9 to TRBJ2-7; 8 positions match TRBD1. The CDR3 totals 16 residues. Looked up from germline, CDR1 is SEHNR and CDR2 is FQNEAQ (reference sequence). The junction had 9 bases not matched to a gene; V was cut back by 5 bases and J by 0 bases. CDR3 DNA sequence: TGTGCCAGCAGCGACCCCCGGGACAGGTCCTCCTACGAGCAGTACTTC. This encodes CASSDPRDRSSYEQYF.

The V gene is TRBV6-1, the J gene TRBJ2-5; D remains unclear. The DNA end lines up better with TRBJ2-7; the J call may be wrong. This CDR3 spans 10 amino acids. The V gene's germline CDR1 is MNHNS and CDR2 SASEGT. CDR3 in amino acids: CASSHYEQYF. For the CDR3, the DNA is TGTGCCAGCAGTCACTACGAGCAGTACTTC.